This is a list of T cell receptor beta chains from one sample in a study of tumor-infiltrating lymphocytes in localized non-small cell lung cancer. TCRdb keeps only in-frame clones here, not all; method: immunoSEQ multiplex PCR. The table records over 14,000 clones, about four fifths of them present only once. The sample comprised lung tumor tissue. Receptor source: a human donor with non-small cell lung cancer. The CDR3 runs from the conserved cysteine through the conserved F or W. Each record gives: clone size, V gene, J gene, CDR3 protein. Some rows mark clone size as missing; the rest say once, few, many or name a class of expanded clone.

clone_size: NA
v_call: TRBV6-6
j_call: TRBJ1-1
cdr3_aa: CASSYRTGVNTEAFF

clone_size: NA
v_call: TRBV6-5
j_call: TRBJ1-2
cdr3_aa: CASSYSADGYGYTF

clone_size: once
v_call: TRBV6-1
j_call: TRBJ1-5
cdr3_aa: CASGRASNQPQHF

clone_size: NA
v_call: TRBV19
j_call: TRBJ1-2
cdr3_aa: CASSIQGDGYTF

clone_size: NA
v_call: TRBV7-3
j_call: TRBJ2-7
cdr3_aa: CASSLGLAGGYEQYF

clone_size: NA
v_call: TRBV19
j_call: TRBJ1-1
cdr3_aa: CASSIDIRGFTEAFF

clone_size: NA
v_call: TRBV5-8
j_call: TRBJ2-5
cdr3_aa: CASSLGHRQETQYF

clone_size: NA
v_call: TRBV6-1
j_call: TRBJ1-1
cdr3_aa: CASSTLYRSEAFF

clone_size: NA
v_call: TRBV18
j_call: TRBJ2-2
cdr3_aa: CASSFNGGTNTGELFF

clone_size: NA
v_call: TRBV7-2
j_call: TRBJ2-3
cdr3_aa: CASSSGLAGDTDTQYF

clone_size: NA
v_call: TRBV9
j_call: TRBJ1-1
cdr3_aa: CASSETPNTEAFF

clone_size: NA
v_call: TRBV5-1
j_call: TRBJ2-6
cdr3_aa: CASSFSAGGASGANVLTF

clone_size: NA
v_call: TRBV11-2
j_call: TRBJ2-7
cdr3_aa: CASSPRTSGTSYEQYF

clone_size: NA
v_call: TRBV6-1
j_call: TRBJ2-5
cdr3_aa: CASSGLGGVSGGETQYF

clone_size: NA
v_call: TRBV7-2
j_call: TRBJ2-7
cdr3_aa: CASTEGGLDEQYF

clone_size: medium-sized
v_call: TRBV19
j_call: TRBJ2-1
cdr3_aa: CASSVSGGVSYNEQFF

clone_size: few
v_call: TRBV19
j_call: TRBJ1-6
cdr3_aa: CASPTDRVPSPLHF

clone_size: few
v_call: TRBV27
j_call: TRBJ1-6
cdr3_aa: CASRRTGPNSPLHF

clone_size: NA
v_call: TRBV2
j_call: TRBJ2-1
cdr3_aa: CASRGLVRGNEQFF

clone_size: few
v_call: TRBV5-1
j_call: TRBJ2-2
cdr3_aa: CASSGTSTGELFF

clone_size: NA
v_call: TRBV28
j_call: TRBJ2-3
cdr3_aa: CASSYSGSSADTQYF

clone_size: NA
v_call: TRBV9
j_call: TRBJ2-1
cdr3_aa: CASSQGGGPVDEQFF

clone_size: NA
v_call: TRBV7-2
j_call: TRBJ1-4
cdr3_aa: CASRWGTNEKLFF

clone_size: NA
v_call: TRBV5-4
j_call: TRBJ2-2
cdr3_aa: CASSSKSGTWNTGELFF

clone_size: once
v_call: TRBV5-1
j_call: TRBJ2-7
cdr3_aa: CASTPSGGFDEQYF

clone_size: NA
v_call: TRBV19
j_call: TRBJ1-4
cdr3_aa: CASRAGDATNEKLFF

clone_size: NA
v_call: TRBV19
j_call: TRBJ2-7
cdr3_aa: CASSIAGTSSYEQYF

clone_size: NA
v_call: TRBV19
j_call: TRBJ2-7
cdr3_aa: CASSISGEEQYF

clone_size: NA
v_call: TRBV5-4
j_call: TRBJ2-5
cdr3_aa: CASSSGTSGPGGETQYF

clone_size: few
v_call: TRBV11-3
j_call: TRBJ2-3
cdr3_aa: CASNGGGSTDTQYF

clone_size: NA
v_call: TRBV6-6
j_call: TRBJ2-3
cdr3_aa: CASSYSTGGATDTQYF

clone_size: NA
v_call: TRBV18
j_call: TRBJ1-6
cdr3_aa: CASSPDGGVDSPLHF

clone_size: NA
v_call: TRBV28
j_call: TRBJ2-7
cdr3_aa: CASTGRQSYEQYF

clone_size: NA
v_call: TRBV29-1
j_call: TRBJ2-2
cdr3_aa: CSVTPTSGSANTGELFF

clone_size: NA
v_call: TRBV5-1
j_call: TRBJ2-2
cdr3_aa: CASSWVGAGELFF

clone_size: once
v_call: TRBV27
j_call: TRBJ1-1
cdr3_aa: CASTAPTGGNTEAFF

clone_size: NA
v_call: TRBV30
j_call: TRBJ1-4
cdr3_aa: CAWRPRGRDEKLFF

clone_size: NA
v_call: TRBV7-2
j_call: TRBJ2-5
cdr3_aa: CASSLYRGLGETQYF

clone_size: NA
v_call: TRBV2
j_call: TRBJ1-4
cdr3_aa: CASSELPEGKLFF

clone_size: NA
v_call: TRBV18
j_call: TRBJ1-1
cdr3_aa: CASSQGGTYTEAFF

clone_size: NA
v_call: TRBV19
j_call: TRBJ1-5
cdr3_aa: CASRGGNQPQHF

clone_size: NA
v_call: TRBV7-3
j_call: TRBJ1-6
cdr3_aa: CASSLGQNSPLHF

clone_size: few
v_call: TRBV6-1
j_call: TRBJ1-5
cdr3_aa: CASSPDPNQPQHF

clone_size: few
v_call: TRBV5-6
j_call: TRBJ1-5
cdr3_aa: CASTTWGEYQPQHF

clone_size: once
v_call: TRBV9
j_call: TRBJ2-1
cdr3_aa: CASSVVGDGNEQFF

clone_size: NA
v_call: TRBV21-1
j_call: TRBJ1-5
cdr3_aa: CASSKKQGSGGNQPQHF

clone_size: NA
v_call: TRBV7-9
j_call: TRBJ1-1
cdr3_aa: CASSLRGQGDTEAFF

clone_size: NA
v_call: TRBV19
j_call: TRBJ2-1
cdr3_aa: CASKLDSNDNEQFF

clone_size: NA
v_call: TRBV7-9
j_call: TRBJ2-1
cdr3_aa: CASSSLREGNEQFF